The 13 T cell receptor beta chains given below trace back to one sample, sequenced in a study of T cell repertoires in cytomegalovirus infection. TCRdb analysed the reads with MiXCR anew, one entry per CDR3 protein. In the table there are some 500,000 distinct CDR3 sequences, 30% to 40% of which are singletons. No antigen has been assigned to these receptors. Here the sequenced sample was cultured PBMCs, taken from culture after CMV antigen stimulation. Receptor source: a human donor in good health (CMV status not recorded). Some clones in this sample may be carry-over from other donors' samples.

This clonotype has only a few counts. The rearrangement joins TRBV11-2 to TRBJ1-4; D is perhaps TRBD1 (6 bases). Trimming cost V 2 bases and J 3 bases, with 10 bases left between them. Germline V gene sequence: CDR1 SGHAT, CDR2 FQNNGV. CDR3 length equals 15 residues. CDR3 sequence: CASSLSRGANEKLFF. Written as DNA, the CDR3 is TGTGCCAGCAGCTTATCCAGGGGCGCTAATGAAAAACTGTTTTTT.

This clonotype has at least ten counts. The rearrangement joins TRBV11-2 to TRBJ1-3; no reliable D call. Germline assignment: CDR1 SGHAT and CDR2 FQNNGV. Trimming left V 5 bases short and J 3 bases short, with 20 bases between. The CDR3 sequence is 17 residues long. The CDR3 nucleotides read TGTGCCAGCAGCCCATTCTCTACGGGCCATCTTGGAAACACCATATATTTT. Translation gives CASSPFSTGHLGNTIYF.

CDR3 DNA sequence: TGTGCCAGCAGTTACATCAGGGGCAATGAGCAGTTCTTC. As protein: CASSYIRGNEQFF. The chain combines TRBV6-2 or TRBV6-3 with TRBJ2-1, with D possibly TRBD1 on 6 matching bases. The CDR3 length is 13 residues. Germline V gene data show CDR1 as MNHEY and CDR2 as SVGEGT. Trimming took 2 bases from V and 6 from J, leaving 8 bases between them.

The chain links TRBV30 to TRBJ2-1; D possibly corresponds to TRBD2 (5 bases). The germline CDR1 and CDR2 sequences are GTSNPN and SVGIG (reference sequence). CDR3 length equals 14 residues. V shed 1 base and J shed 0 bases, with 7 bases lying between them. This CDR3 reads CAWSAAVSYNEQFF. The CDR3, as DNA: TGTGCCTGGAGTGCAGCGGTCTCCTACAATGAGCAGTTCTTC. Combining the CDR3 with reference TRBV30 and TRBJ2-1 gives the whole variable domain SQTIHQWPATLVQPVGSPLSLECTVEGTSNPNLYWYRQAAGRGLQLLFYSVGIGQISSEVPQNLSASRPQDRQFILSSKKLLLSDSGFYLCAWSAAVSYNEQFFGPGTRLTVL.

This sequence joins TRBV7-2 and TRBJ2-5, with 8 bases matching TRBD2. J gave up 1 base and V 1 base, and 5 bases lay outside the gene matches. The CDR3 length is 16 residues. CDR1 and CDR2 from the germline V gene are SGHTA and FQGNSA. The CDR3 region has the DNA TGTGCCAGCAGCTTAGTGCCTAGCGGGTTCCAAGAGACCCAGTACTTC. It yields the protein CASSLVPSGFQETQYF.

This clonotype showed up just a few times. The CDR3 region has the DNA TGTGCCAGCAGCTTACGACCCCCACAGACTAATTCACCCCTCCACTTT. Encoded protein: CASSLRPPQTNSPLHF. The rearrangement uses TRBV11-2 and TRBJ1-6; D unclear. Germline V lookup: CDR1 SGHAT, CDR2 FQNNGV. The ends were cut back, 2 bases at V and 6 bases at J, with 14 bases in the middle. CDR3 length: 16 residues.

This clonotype showed up just a few times. V and J are TRBV6-2 or TRBV6-3 and TRBJ2-2; D gene uncertain. CDR3 length: 14 residues. CDR1 and CDR2 (germline): MNHEY, SVGEGT. Trimming pared 2 bases from V and 3 bases from J, leaving 7 bases between. The DNA of the CDR3 is TGTGCCAGCAGTTACCCCAGGTACACCGGGGAGCTGTTTTTT. It translates to CASSYPRYTGELFF.

V and J are TRBV28 and TRBJ2-7; 9 positions agree with TRBD1. Germline-derived CDR1 and CDR2 are MDHEN and SYDVKM. The V and J ends lost 6 bases and 6 bases, in that order; junction bases with no gene match: 9. The CDR3 totals 14 residues. In DNA, the CDR3 is TGTGCCAGCAGACTCACAGGGGGCTCCCGCGAGCAGTACTTC. Its translation is CASRLTGGSREQYF. Full variable domain (remainder filled in from reference TRBV28 and TRBJ2-7): DVKVTQSSRYLVKRTGEKVFLECVQDMDHENMFWYRQDPGLGLRLIYFSYDVKMKEKGDIPEGYSVSREKKERFSLILESASTNQTSMYLCASRLTGGSREQYFGPGTRLTVT.

This clonotype has just a few counts. The V call is TRBV7-2, the J call TRBJ2-1; 7 nucleotides agree with TRBD2. The CDR3 extends over 16 amino acids. The J segment lost 8 bases and the V segment lost 5 bases, leaving 15 bases of the junction unmatched. The germline V gene has CDR1 SGHTA and CDR2 FQGNSA. CDR3 DNA sequence: TGTGCCAGCAGCCGACATGGGCTAGCGGAGGGGCATGAGCAGTTCTTC. Protein sequence: CASSRHGLAEGHEQFF.

This clonotype was detected many times. The chain combines TRBV5-6 with TRBJ1-6; unclear D gene. Trimming took 0 bases from V and 8 from J, leaving 6 bases between them. Per the germline V gene, CDR1 is SGHDT and CDR2 is YYEEEE. The CDR3 extends over 13 amino acids. DNA of the CDR3: TGTGCCAGCAGCTTGGCCCCGGATTCACCCCTCCACTTT. It encodes CASSLAPDSPLHF. The complete variable domain, with remaining parts taken from reference TRBV5-6 and TRBJ1-6, reads DAGVTQSPTHLIKTRGQQVTLRCSPKSGHDTVSWYQQALGQGPQFIFQYYEEEERQRGNFPDRFSGHQFPNYSSELNVNALLLGDSALYLCASSLAPDSPLHFGNGTRLTVT.

The rearrangement joins TRBV11-3 to TRBJ2-2, with 7 bases fitting TRBD2. CDR1 and CDR2 (germline): SGHNT, YENEEA. This CDR3 contains 14 residues. V dropped 5 bases and J dropped 7; count of bases not matched to a gene: 7. The CDR3 nucleotides are TGTGCCAGCAGCCAGACTAGCAGGAACGGGGAGCTGTTTTTT. Its translation is CASSQTSRNGELFF. Filled out from reference TRBV11-3 and TRBJ2-2, the complete variable domain reads EAGVVQSPRYKIIEKKQPVAFWCNPISGHNTLYWYLQNLGQGPELLIRYENEEAVDDSQLPKDRFSAERLKGVDSTLKIQPAELGDSAVYLCASSQTSRNGELFFGEGSRLTVL.

The V and J genes are TRBV7-9 and TRBJ1-1, with D possibly matching TRBD1 (6 bases). Trimming took off 1 base at V and 11 bases at J, with 11 bases between the two ends. The CDR3 totals 12 residues. The germline V gene has CDR1 SEHNR and CDR2 FQNEAQ (reference sequence). The CDR3 here is CASSLEGDKAFF. As DNA, the CDR3 is TGTGCCAGCAGCTTAGAGGGGGACAAGGCTTTCTTT.

The table lists this clonotype with a few counts. The chain carries TRBV7-2 and TRBJ1-4, with D unresolved. Trimming cost V 1 base and J 4 bases, with 25 bases left between them. The CDR3 contains 20 residues. Germline assignment: CDR1 SGHTA and CDR2 FQGNSA. CDR3 bases: TGTGCCAGCAGCTTAGAGGCAACTAAACCCGGGATGCGGCTTAATGAAAAACTGTTTTTT. Translating gives CASSLEATKPGMRLNEKLFF.